The sample holds a few counts of the clone carrying this T cell receptor beta chain. The antigen is not known. This specimen comes from a study of T cell responses to AZD1222 COVID-19 vaccine. Study-level points and caveats: The reported proportion of spike-specific TCRs targeting unmutated variant regions was nearly half. Sampling captured repertoires only after the peak T cell response. Spike-specific TCR breadth and depth went up after people got two AZD1222 doses. Donors in the cohort were predominantly white British and more often female, and clonal diversity was possibly underestimated.

Germline loops: CDR1 SGHRS, CDR2 YFSETQ. J lost 4 bases, V lost 4 bases, and 6 bases had no gene match. This CDR3 contains 16 residues. Measured with immunoSEQ multiplex PCR; TCRdb has only the in-frame clones, and not every one. The data hold approximately 120,000 clones, with approximately 90% observed a single time. The chain has TRBV5-1 and TRBJ2-2; 11 bases align to TRBD1. This TCR came from an adult in good health. The sample here was peripheral blood, taken on day 0 of AZD1222 vaccination. CDR3: CASSPRTGGPTGELFF. Here the CDR3 DNA reads TGCGCCAGCAGCCCCCGGACAGGGGGCCCCACCGGGGAGCTGTTTTTT.